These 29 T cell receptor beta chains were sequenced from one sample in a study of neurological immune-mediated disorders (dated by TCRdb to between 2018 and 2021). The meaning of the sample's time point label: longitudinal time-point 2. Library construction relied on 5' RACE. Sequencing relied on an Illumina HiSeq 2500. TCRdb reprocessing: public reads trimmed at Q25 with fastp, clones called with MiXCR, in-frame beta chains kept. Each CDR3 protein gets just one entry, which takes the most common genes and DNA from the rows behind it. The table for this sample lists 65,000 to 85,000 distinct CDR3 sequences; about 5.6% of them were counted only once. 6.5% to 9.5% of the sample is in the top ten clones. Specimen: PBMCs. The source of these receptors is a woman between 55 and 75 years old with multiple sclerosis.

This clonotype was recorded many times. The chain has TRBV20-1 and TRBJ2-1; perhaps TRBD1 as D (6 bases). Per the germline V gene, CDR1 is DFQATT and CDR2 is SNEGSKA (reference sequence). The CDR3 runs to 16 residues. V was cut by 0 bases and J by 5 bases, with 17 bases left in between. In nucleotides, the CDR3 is TGCAGTGCTAGAGATGGATTCGACAGGTACGACAATGAGCAGTTCTTC. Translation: CSARDGFDRYDNEQFF.

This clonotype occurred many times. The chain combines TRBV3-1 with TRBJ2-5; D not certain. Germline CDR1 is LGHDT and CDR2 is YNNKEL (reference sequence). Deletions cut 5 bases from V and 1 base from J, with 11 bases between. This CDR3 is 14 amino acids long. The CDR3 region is CASSETVAQETQYF. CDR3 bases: TGTGCCAGCAGCGAAACGGTGGCCCAAGAGACCCAGTACTTC.

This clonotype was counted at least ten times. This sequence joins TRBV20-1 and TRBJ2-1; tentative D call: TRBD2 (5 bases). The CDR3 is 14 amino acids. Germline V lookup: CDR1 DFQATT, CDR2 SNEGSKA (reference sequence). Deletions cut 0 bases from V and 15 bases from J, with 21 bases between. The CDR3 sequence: CSAREGGGVNGLFF. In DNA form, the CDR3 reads TGCAGTGCTAGAGAAGGTGGAGGCGTTAATGGGCTGTTCTTC.

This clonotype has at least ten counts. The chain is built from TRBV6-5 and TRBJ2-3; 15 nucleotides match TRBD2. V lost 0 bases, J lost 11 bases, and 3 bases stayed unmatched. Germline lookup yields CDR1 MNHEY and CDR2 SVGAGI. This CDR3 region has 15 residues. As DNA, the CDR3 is TGTGCCAGCAGTTACTCGGGACTAGCGGGGGGACTGCAGTATTTT. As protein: CASSYSGLAGGLQYF.

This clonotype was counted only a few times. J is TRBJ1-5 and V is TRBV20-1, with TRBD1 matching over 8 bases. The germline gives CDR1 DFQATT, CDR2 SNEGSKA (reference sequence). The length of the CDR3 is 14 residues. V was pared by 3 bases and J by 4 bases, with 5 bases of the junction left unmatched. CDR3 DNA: TGCAGTGCTAGCCCCGACAGGGGTAATCAGCCCCAGCATTTT. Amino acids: CSASPDRGNQPQHF.

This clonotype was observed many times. CDR3: CASSFAGGRGSNQPQHF. CDR3 sequence (DNA): TGTGCCAGCAGCTTCGCAGGGGGCCGGGGAAGCAATCAGCCCCAGCATTTT. The chain employs TRBV7-9 and TRBJ1-5; 8 nucleotides agree with TRBD1. From germline, CDR1 is SEHNR and CDR2 FQNEAQ (reference sequence). Unmatched junction bases numbered 8, after V lost 3 bases and J lost 1 base. CDR3 length: 17 residues. Full variable domain (remainder filled in from reference TRBV7-9 and TRBJ1-5): DTGVSQNPRHKITKRGQNVTFRCDPISEHNRLYWYRQTLGQGPEFLTYFQNEAQLEKSRLLSDRFSAERPKGSFSTLEIQRTEQGDSAMYLCASSFAGGRGSNQPQHFGDGTRLSIL.

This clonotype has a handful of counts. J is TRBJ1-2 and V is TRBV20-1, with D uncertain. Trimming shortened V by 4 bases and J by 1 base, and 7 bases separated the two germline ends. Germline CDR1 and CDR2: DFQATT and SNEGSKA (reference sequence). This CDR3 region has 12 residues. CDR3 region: CSATPDNYGYTF. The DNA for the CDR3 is TGCAGTGCTACTCCAGATAACTATGGCTACACCTTC.

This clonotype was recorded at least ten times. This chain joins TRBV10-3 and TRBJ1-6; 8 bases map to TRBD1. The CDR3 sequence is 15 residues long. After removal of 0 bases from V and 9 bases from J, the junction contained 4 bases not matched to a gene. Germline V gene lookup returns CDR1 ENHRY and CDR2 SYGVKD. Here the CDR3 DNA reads TGTGCCATCAGTGAGTCGACAGGGGTTGGTTCACCCCTCCACTTT. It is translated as CAISESTGVGSPLHF.

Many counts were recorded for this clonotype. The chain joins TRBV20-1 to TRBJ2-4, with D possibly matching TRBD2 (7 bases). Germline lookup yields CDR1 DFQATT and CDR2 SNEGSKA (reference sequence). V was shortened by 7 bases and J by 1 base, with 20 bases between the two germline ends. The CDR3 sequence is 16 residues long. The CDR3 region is CSVSRLGGGAKNIQYF. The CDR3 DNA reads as TGCAGTGTTAGTCGCCTAGGGGGAGGGGCCAAAAACATTCAGTACTTC.

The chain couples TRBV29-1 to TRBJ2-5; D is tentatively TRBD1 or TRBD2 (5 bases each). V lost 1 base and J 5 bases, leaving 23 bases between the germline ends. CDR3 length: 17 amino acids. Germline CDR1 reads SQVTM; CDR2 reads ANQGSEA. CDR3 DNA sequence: TGCAGCGTTGAAGCTCGGCGCCATCGGGGCGGGTCGGAGACCCAGTACTTC. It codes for CSVEARRHRGGSETQYF. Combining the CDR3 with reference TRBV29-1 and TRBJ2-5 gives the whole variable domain SAVISQKPSRDICQRGTSLTIQCQVDSQVTMMFWYRQQPGQSLTLIATANQGSEATYESGFVIDKFPISRPNLTFSTLTVSNMSPEDSSIYLCSVEARRHRGGSETQYFGPGTRLLVL.

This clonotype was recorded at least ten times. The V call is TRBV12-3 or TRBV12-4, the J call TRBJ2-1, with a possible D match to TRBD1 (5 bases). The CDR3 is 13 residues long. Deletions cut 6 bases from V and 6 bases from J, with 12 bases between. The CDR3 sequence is CASRLRQSNEQFF. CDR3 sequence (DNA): TGTGCCAGCAGGTTGCGACAGTCCAATGAGCAGTTCTTC.

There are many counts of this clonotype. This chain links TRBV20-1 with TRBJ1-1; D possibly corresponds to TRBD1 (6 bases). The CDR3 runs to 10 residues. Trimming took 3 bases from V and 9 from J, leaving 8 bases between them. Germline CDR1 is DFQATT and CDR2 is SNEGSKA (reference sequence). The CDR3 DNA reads TGCAGTGCTAGGGGGGCGCAAGCTTTCTTT. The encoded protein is CSARGAQAFF.

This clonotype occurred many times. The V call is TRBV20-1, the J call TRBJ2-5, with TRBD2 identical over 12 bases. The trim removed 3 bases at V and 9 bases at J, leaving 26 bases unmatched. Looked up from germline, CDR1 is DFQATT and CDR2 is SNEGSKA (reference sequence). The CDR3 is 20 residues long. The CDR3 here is CSASPTSATSGGPVTFAQYF. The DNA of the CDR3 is TGCAGTGCTAGCCCCACTTCTGCGACTAGCGGGGGCCCCGTAACGTTCGCCCAGTACTTC.

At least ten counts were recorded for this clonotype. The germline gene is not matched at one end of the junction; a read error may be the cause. CDR3 nucleotides: TGCGCCAGCAGACAAGTTCCACTGACGGGACAGGGGATGAACACTGAAGCTTTCTTT. Amino acid sequence: CASRQVPLTGQGMNTEAFF. The chain carries TRBV4-1 and TRBJ1-1; TRBD1 aligns across 10 bases. The germline V gene encodes CDR1 MGHRA and CDR2 YSYEKL. This CDR3 has 19 amino acids.

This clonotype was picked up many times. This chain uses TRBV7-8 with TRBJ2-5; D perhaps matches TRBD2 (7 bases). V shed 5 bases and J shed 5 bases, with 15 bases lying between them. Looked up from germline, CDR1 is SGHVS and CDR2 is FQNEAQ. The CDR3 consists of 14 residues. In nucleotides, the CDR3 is TGTGCCAGCAGCCCCCGGGGGGCTGCTGAGACCCAGTACTTC. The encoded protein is CASSPRGAAETQYF.

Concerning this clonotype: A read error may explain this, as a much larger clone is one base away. CDR3 in amino acids: CSVVRKLVTEAFF. CDR3 in DNA: TGCAGCGTTGTTCGGAAGTTAGTTACTGAAGCTTTCTTT. The chain is built from TRBV29-1 and TRBJ1-1; D ambiguous. The CDR3 has 13 amino acids. Between the trimmed V and J ends, which lost 4 bases and 5 bases, there was a span of 14 bases. CDR1 is SQVTM, CDR2 ANQGSEA, per germline. Together with reference TRBV29-1 and TRBJ1-1, the CDR3 gives the full variable domain: SAVISQKPSRDICQRGTSLTIQCQVDSQVTMMFWYRQQPGQSLTLIATANQGSEATYESGFVIDKFPISRPNLTFSTLTVSNMSPEDSSIYLCSVVRKLVTEAFFGQGTRLTVV.

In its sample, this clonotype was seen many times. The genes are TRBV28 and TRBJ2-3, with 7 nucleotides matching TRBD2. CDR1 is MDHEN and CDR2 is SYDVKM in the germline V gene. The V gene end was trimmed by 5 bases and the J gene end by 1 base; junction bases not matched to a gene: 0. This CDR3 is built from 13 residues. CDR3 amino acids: CASSSGGTDTQYF. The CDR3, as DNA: TGTGCCAGCAGTAGCGGGGGCACAGATACGCAGTATTTT.

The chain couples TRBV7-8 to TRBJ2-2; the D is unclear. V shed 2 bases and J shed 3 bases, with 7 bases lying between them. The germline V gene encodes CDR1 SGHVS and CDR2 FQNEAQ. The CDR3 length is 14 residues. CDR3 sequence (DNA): TGTGCCAGCAGCTTATTCAAGTACACCGGGGAGCTGTTTTTT. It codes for CASSLFKYTGELFF.

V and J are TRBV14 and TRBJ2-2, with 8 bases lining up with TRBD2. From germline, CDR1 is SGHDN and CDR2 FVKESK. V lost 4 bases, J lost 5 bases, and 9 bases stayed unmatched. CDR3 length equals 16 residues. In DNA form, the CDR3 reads TGTGCCAGCAGCCCTCAGCGGGGGTGGAGGACCGGGGAGCTGTTTTTT. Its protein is CASSPQRGWRTGELFF.

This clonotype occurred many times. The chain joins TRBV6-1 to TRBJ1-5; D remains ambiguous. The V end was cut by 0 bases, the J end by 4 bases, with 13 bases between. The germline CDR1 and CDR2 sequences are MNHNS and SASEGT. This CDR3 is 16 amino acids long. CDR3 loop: CASSEARKTGNQPQHF. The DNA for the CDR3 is TGTGCCAGCAGTGAAGCGAGAAAAACGGGGAATCAGCCCCAGCATTTT.

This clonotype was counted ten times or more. The CDR3 loop is CASSLEAGNQPQHF. The DNA of the CDR3 is TGCGCCAGCAGCTTGGAGGCAGGCAATCAGCCCCAGCATTTT. The V call is TRBV5-1, the J call TRBJ1-5; no clear D gene. The length of the CDR3 is 14 residues. Trimming stripped 0 bases from V and 2 bases from J, with 6 bases between. Germline loops: CDR1 SGHRS, CDR2 YFSETQ.

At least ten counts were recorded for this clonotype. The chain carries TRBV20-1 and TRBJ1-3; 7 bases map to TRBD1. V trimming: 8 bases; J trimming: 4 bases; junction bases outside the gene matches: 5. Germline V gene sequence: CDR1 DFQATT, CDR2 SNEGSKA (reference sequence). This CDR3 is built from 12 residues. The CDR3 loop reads CSPTGVGNTIYF. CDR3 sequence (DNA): TGCAGTCCTACAGGGGTAGGAAACACCATATATTTT.

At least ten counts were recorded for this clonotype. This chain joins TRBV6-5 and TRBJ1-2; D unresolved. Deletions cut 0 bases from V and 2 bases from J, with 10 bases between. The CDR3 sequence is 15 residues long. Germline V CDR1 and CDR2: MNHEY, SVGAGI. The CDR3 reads CASSYSRAVNYGYTF. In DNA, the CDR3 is TGTGCCAGCAGTTACTCGAGGGCAGTGAACTATGGCTACACCTTC.

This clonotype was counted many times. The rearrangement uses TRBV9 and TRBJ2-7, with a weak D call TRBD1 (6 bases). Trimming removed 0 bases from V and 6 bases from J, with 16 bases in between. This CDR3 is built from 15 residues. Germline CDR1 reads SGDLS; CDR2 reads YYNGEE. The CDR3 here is CASSVEQGPNLEQYF. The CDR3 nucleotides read TGTGCCAGCAGCGTAGAACAGGGCCCCAACCTCGAGCAGTACTTC.

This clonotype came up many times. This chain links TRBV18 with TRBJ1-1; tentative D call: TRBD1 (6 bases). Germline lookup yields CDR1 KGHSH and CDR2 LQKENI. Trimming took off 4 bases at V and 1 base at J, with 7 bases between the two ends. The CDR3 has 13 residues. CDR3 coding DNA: TGTGCCAGCTCACAGGGACAGAACACTGAAGCTTTCTTT. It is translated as CASSQGQNTEAFF. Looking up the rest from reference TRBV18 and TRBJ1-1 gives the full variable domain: NAGVMQNPRHLVRRRGQEARLRCSPMKGHSHVYWYRQLPEEGLKFMVYLQKENIIDESGMPKERFSAEFPKEGPSILRIQQVVRGDSAAYFCASSQGQNTEAFFGQGTRLTVV.

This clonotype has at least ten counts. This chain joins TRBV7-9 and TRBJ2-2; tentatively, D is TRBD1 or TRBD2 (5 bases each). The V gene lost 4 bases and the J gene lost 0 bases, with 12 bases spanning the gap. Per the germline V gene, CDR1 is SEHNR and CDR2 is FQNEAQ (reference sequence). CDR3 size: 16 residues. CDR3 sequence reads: CASSSRDGTNTGELFF. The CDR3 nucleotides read TGTGCCAGCAGCTCAAGGGACGGGACGAACACCGGGGAGCTGTTTTTT.

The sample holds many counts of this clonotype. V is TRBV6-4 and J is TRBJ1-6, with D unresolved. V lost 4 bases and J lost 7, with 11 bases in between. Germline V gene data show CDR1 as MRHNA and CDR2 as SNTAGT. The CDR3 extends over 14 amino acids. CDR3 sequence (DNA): TGTGCCAGCAGTGTAACTCCGGGAAATTCACCCCTCCACTTT. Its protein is CASSVTPGNSPLHF.

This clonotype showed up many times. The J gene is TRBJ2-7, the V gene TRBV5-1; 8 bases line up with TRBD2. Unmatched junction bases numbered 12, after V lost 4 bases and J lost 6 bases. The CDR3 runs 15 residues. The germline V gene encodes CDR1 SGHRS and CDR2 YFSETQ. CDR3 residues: CASSINSEAGGEQYF. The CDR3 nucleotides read TGCGCCAGCAGCATCAACTCAGAGGCGGGAGGCGAGCAGTACTTC. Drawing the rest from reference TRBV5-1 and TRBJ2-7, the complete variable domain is KAGVTQTPRYLIKTRGQQVTLSCSPISGHRSVSWYQQTPGQGLQFLFEYFSETQRNKGNFPGRFSGRQFSNSRSEMNVSTLELGDSALYLCASSINSEAGGEQYFGPGTRLTVT.

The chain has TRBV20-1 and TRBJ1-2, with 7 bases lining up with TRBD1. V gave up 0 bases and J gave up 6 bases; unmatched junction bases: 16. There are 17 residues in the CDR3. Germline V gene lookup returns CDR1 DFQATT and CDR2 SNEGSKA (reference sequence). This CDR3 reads CSARDRRASGGVNGYTF. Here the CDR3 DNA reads TGCAGTGCTAGAGATAGGCGGGCTTCAGGGGGGGTAAATGGCTACACCTTC.